The entry below describes one TCR beta chain. What it binds is unknown. Libraries were prepared by immunoSEQ multiplex PCR; TCRdb keeps only in-frame clonotypes and omits some of them. The profile covers about 450,000 clones, with roughly nine tenths appearing a single time and about 2.7% taken by the ten largest. These data originate in a study of Ad26.COV2.S vaccination and SARS-CoV-2 variants. As for the study in general: Donor joined the COV1001 Ad26.COV2.S trial arm. The vaccine Ad26.COV2.S was put into the muscle once, or twice with 56 days between. Findings and caveats of the study: Greater spike-specific TCR breadth was seen in vaccine recipients than in placebo recipients.

Treatment described: about 20 received Ad26.COV2.S at low or high dose, single or two shots; several received placebo; per-sample allocation not given. Collection of the samples took place on day 63 after the first injection of vaccine or placebo. Built on an Ad26 vector, the vaccine expressed Wuhan-strain SARS-CoV-2 spike. The V gene lost 3 bases and the J gene lost 7 bases, with 13 bases spanning the gap. Germline lookup yields CDR1 MGHRA and CDR2 YSYEKL. The CDR3 is 15 residues long. The input for sequencing was peripheral blood, taken in a trial of Ad26.COV2.S vaccine versus placebo. This receptor was obtained from a person aged 18-60 years who received the Ad26.COV2.S COVID-19 vaccine or a placebo. This chain joins TRBV4-1 and TRBJ1-6; weak D call: TRBD1 (5 bases). The CDR3 loop is CASSHPGTQNSPLHF. The CDR3 DNA follows: TGCGCCAGCAGCCATCCTGGGACTCAAAATTCACCCCTCCACTTT.